This T cell receptor (beta chain) came from a study of blood T cell repertoires in COVID-19. Study in general: COVID-19 samples collected from the United States, Italy and Spain covered acute and convalescent phases. T cells, B-cell-depleted T cells, or PBMCs supplied cDNA or gDNA.

This clone was counted a few times. Per the original methods: Amplified reference gene primers provided the basis for estimating nucleated cell counts. Only in-frame clones appear in the TCRdb table, and some are missing; sequencing was by immunoSEQ multiplex PCR. From that table come the V and J calls and clone size; the DNA was used to work out D and trimming. The sample lists fewer than 350,000 clones, 81% seen once, with less than 3% in the top ten. There are 13 residues in the CDR3. CDR1 is SNHLY, CDR2 FYNNEI, per germline. The V gene lost 4 bases and the J gene lost 2 bases, with 9 bases spanning the gap.

What was sequenced was peripheral blood. The chain has TRBV2 and TRBJ2-7; D perhaps matches TRBD2 (6 bases). The source of this sequence is a woman aged 60-75 years with active or convalescent COVID-19. Here the CDR3 reads CASSGGLAYEQYF. The CDR3 DNA follows: TGTGCCAGCAGTGGGGGACTGGCCTACGAGCAGTACTTC.